This T cell receptor (beta chain) was obtained from a study of blood T cell repertoires in COVID-19 (dated by TCRdb to about 2020). About the full investigation: Collaborator samples came from the United States, Italy and Spain and covered acute and convalescent phases of COVID-19. The dataset comprised deeply sampled blood TCRbeta repertoires from subjects exposed to, actively infected with, or recovered from COVID-19. Sample metadata almost always included a de-identified subject ID, COVID-19 status, age in years and sex. HLA class I and class II types, where available, came from metadata supplied by the sample provider rather than from assay-based typing. The material from the prospective study consisted of cDNA or gDNA derived from T cells, B-cell-depleted T cells, or PBMCs. The repertoires were made available in a free public database intended to serve as a resource for research on the immune response to SARS-CoV-2. Samples came from the ongoing ImmuneRACE study (first 160 participants) plus 1,254 subjects from 6 global collaborators. Summary of the overall study and its limitations: Clinical and demographic metadata were provided uncurated, with the amount varying by source and participant.

Concerning this clone itself: What this receptor recognizes is not known. No per-base quality is available; no much larger clone lies one base away.

In Seattle, one collaborating source enrolled patients while the infection was active and tracked those patients longitudinally over the course of disease. Collaborating institutions collected whole blood in K2EDTA tubes following their own protocols. For TCRbeta analysis, collaborator samples were shipped as frozen whole blood, as isolated PBMCs, or as DNA extracted from either sample type. The immunoSEQ Assay, a bias-controlled multiplex PCR, was used to amplify TCRbeta CDR3 regions from genomic DNA. The study's processing was this. Within the assay, amplification of reference gene primers was used to estimate how many nucleated cells each sample contained. To quantify the absolute abundance of each unique TCRbeta CDR3 rearrangement, sequence reads were collapsed and filtered. Productive Simpson clonality was computed per sample as the square root of Simpson's diversity index over productive rearrangements. This is the immuneACCESS table as TCRdb keeps it, with only in-frame sequences that have V and J called. A part of the clones is gone; compared with another copy, unresolved V genes explain less than half, and the rest is unexplained. V and J calls and clone size follow that table, whereas D and trimming were derived from the DNA. The sample table lists 350,000 to 450,000 clones, around 89% of them with a count of one. Roughly 1.6% of the sample is held by the ten biggest clonotypes.

The origin of this receptor is a middle-aged woman with COVID-19, enrolled during active disease. Sample: peripheral blood.

The bases are TGTGCCAGCACGCGAGCGGGGAAAACTGAAGCTTTCTTT. This yields the protein CASTRAGKTEAFF. The chain employs TRBV6-5 and TRBJ1-1, with an unclear D gene assignment. V gives up 7 bases and J gives up 5 bases, and the segment between their germline ends measures 14 bases. The germline V gene specifies MNHEY as CDR1 and SVGAGI as CDR2. The CDR3 covers 13 residues, taking in both the cysteine and the phenylalanine. Only the CDR3 DNA stays, 39 bases, in frame from base 1.